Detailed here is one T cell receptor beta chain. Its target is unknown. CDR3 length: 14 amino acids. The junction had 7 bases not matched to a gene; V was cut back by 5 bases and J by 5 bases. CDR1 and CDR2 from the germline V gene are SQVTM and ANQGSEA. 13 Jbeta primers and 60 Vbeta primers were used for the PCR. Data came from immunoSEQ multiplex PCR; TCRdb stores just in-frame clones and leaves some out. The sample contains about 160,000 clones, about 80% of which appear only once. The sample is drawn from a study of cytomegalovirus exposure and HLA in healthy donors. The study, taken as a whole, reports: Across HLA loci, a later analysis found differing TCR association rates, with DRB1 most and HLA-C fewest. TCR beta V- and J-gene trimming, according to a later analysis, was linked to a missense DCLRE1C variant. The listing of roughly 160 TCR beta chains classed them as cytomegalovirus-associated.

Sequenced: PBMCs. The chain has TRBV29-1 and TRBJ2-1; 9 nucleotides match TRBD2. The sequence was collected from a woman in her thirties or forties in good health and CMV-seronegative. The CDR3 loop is CSVRAGGFNNEQFF. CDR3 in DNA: TGCAGCGTTCGAGCGGGAGGTTTCAACAATGAGCAGTTCTTC.